This TCR beta chain was obtained from a study of cytomegalovirus exposure and HLA in healthy donors (dated by TCRdb to 2015 to 2018). Some background on the complete study: An earlier analysis of some 600 of the donors reported 250 to 300 Gb of sequence data and 100 million to 120 million unique TCR beta sequences obtained from around 170 million T cells. An early release covering roughly 580 HLA-typed donors comprised about 310 gigabases of sequencing data and around 80 million unique TCR sequences. Among the roughly 400 genotyped donors, approximately 77% belonged to the genetic ancestry cluster associated with self-reported Caucasian donors. The study aimed to test whether signatures of past pathogen exposure could be identified by cataloging public T cell receptors. Using immunosequencing, the study profiled T cell repertoires from approximately 700 subjects and related those repertoires to cytomegalovirus serostatus. In addition to the first cohort of approximately 650 subjects, a separate validation cohort of 120 different subjects was used. High-throughput TCR immunosequencing, statistical association of individual TCRs with disease status, and machine learning were combined to predict cytomegalovirus infection status. A later analysis re-analyzed previously published TCR beta repertoires from roughly 630 donors and added high-resolution HLA genotyping to study TCR occurrence patterns. Rather than drawing on any new phenotypic data, the later analysis identified candidate immune exposures from TCR beta sequences and the way those sequences occurred across donors. In an earlier analysis of 550 to 700 of the donors, high-throughput TCR beta sequencing was used to judge whether each TCR beta V gene segment behaved as functional or pseudogenic. Alongside the repertoire data, information on donor age, sex, ethnicity and CMV serostatus was compiled. A later genetic analysis used genome-wide SNP genotypes for about 65% of the 666 donors, treating that subset as a discovery cohort. All discovery cohort repertoires had been generated on a single sequencing platform. Class I and class II HLA loci were covered by the typing at four-digit resolution. Typing coverage differed by locus: A, B, C, DRB1 and DQB1 were typed in about 620-640 donors, DQA1 in about 500, DPA1 in 600 to 610, and DPB1 in 450 to 490. Four to six DR-DQ haplotypes were handled as single units for association and clustering because linkage in the cohort was strong. Among roughly 400 genotyped donors of the cohort, an average of about 220,000 unique TCR beta nucleotide sequences was sequenced per donor, of which roughly 17% were non-productive. Results and caveats for the whole study, not just this receptor: A later analysis associated around 16,000 TCR beta sequences with specific HLA alleles at a false discovery rate of 0.05. Some IMGT-functional V segments, including TRBV6-2 and TRBV6-3, could not be told apart with the 87-base-pair reads, so those segments were excluded. Most TCR sequences were observed very rarely across donors, whereas some public TCRs were present in many individuals. A group of highly shared sequence variants was considered likely to be a technical artifact of the sequencing pipeline. Because counts were too low, 15 to 20 rarely observed V segments, including chromosome 9 orphons, were excluded from the earlier analysis of 587 of the donors. Immune exposure information for the cohort was limited to CMV serostatus. In an earlier analysis of approximately 600 of the donors, most TCR beta V segments were observed in productive rearrangements about 87% or about 30% of the time, broadly matching IMGT annotations. The authors suggested that the approach could potentially be generalized to other disease states and immunological phenotypes. A further reported finding was that TCR beta sequences accurately predicted the HLA-A and HLA-B alleles for most subjects in the first cohort. According to a later analysis, most CMV-associated TCR beta chains appeared to be HLA-restricted, and the HLA associations seemed to be driven largely by CMV exposure. Assigning TCR associations to individual alleles was difficult when HLA alleles, especially DR and DQ, strongly co-occurred. Roughly uniform sequencing depth across donors was assumed in presence/absence analyses, although this assumption may not hold. Correlated functional status among segregating V segments might reflect linkage disequilibrium, but an unknown experimental factor could not be ruled out. In a later analysis, HLA-associated TCR beta chains were found to be more clonally expanded and to have lower generation probabilities than equally common non-associated chains. In a later genetic analysis, fewer N-insertions in productive TCRs were reported among donors in an Asian-associated ancestry cluster than the approximately 710-donor mean. In vitro tests confirmed that three of the cytomegalovirus-associated TCR beta chains recognize cytomegalovirus antigens. A later analysis reported that several top co-occurrence clusters appeared linked to parvovirus B19, influenza, CMV and Epstein-Barr virus. A later genetic analysis associated a missense DCLRE1C variant with V-gene and J-gene trimming of TCR beta chains, and an independent cohort replicated the association. This cohort had only TCR beta chains sequenced, and the lack of alpha or paired-chain data limited which features could be detected. In a later analysis, TCR association rates were found to vary across HLA loci, with the most associated TCRs seen for DRB1 alleles and the fewest for HLA-C alleles. In both the original and validation cohorts, the classifier was reported to diagnose cytomegalovirus status with high specificity and sensitivity. A total of some 180 TCR beta chains were listed by the study as associated with cytomegalovirus. Because HLA typing was missing for some donors at each locus, association tests included only the typed subset.

Germline trimming: 6 bases from V, 7 bases from J; junction bases outside gene matches: 17. Its CDR3 holds 17 amino acids, cysteine through phenylalanine. Of all the DNA, just the CDR3 is kept, 51 bases in frame from base 1. From the germline V gene, CDR1 is MDHEN and CDR2 is SYDVKM. The cohort was made up of roughly 670 healthy bone marrow donors. At the time of sampling, every cohort member was nominally healthy, though immune exposures that went unrecorded were likely present. The donor was CMV seropositive and belonged to the group of around 300 seropositive cohort members. Every donor gave a peripheral blood sample, and the peripheral blood mononuclear cells from that sample were used for TCR beta sequencing. The Qiagen DNeasy Blood Extraction Kit was used to extract genomic DNA from the blood cell samples. The library was obtained by the immunoSEQ multiplex PCR assay. The multiplex PCR relied on a mix of 60 forward primers for TCR Vbeta segments and 13 reverse primers for TCR Jbeta segments. Amplification of the CDR3 region of rearranged TCR beta genes was performed with a multiplex PCR assay on genomic DNA. The amplified TCR beta libraries were sequenced on the Illumina HiSeq System as 87-base-pair reads. As for the original processing: In a later analysis, around 80 million unique TCR beta chains were counted across the roughly 610 repertoires, and some 10 million of these chains were shared by at least two donors. To remove PCR and sequencing errors, raw reads were error-corrected and collapsed into unique sequences using a nearest-neighbor algorithm that merged closely related sequences. Alignment of CDR3 sequences to IMGT reference sequences was used to assign V, D and J gene segments. For a sequence to be retained, a match of at least six nucleotides to both a V gene segment and a J gene segment was required. Rearrangements were classified as productive when the CDR3 lacked stop codons and remained in frame with V and J, and all other rearrangements were classified as non-productive. Following IMGT convention, CDR3 was defined as the stretch from the second conserved V-encoded cysteine to the conserved J-encoded phenylalanine. In an earlier analysis of just under 600 of the donors, sequences lacking an unambiguous match to a single V gene segment were excluded. In an earlier analysis of 500 to 750 of the donors, V segments were called functional above 56.7% productive rearrangements and were called segregating when the between-donor standard deviation exceeded 5%. A statistical classification framework was built for diagnosing cytomegalovirus status from the catalog of TCR beta chain sequences. In a later analysis, TCR nucleotide sequences were compared against IMGT/GENE-DB human TR gene sequences so that V and J genes could be assigned. In a later analysis, CDR3 sequences and most-parsimonious VDJ recombination scenarios were assigned using the TCRdist pipeline. A later analysis defined each TCR beta chain by its CDR3 amino acid sequence plus V-gene family, and excluded reads lacking a unique V-gene family. In a later analysis, 450 to 600 highly shared, low-generation-probability nucleotide sequences were removed to address suspected cross-contamination and a sequencing artifact. A later analysis calculated a clonal expansion index for each public chain from normalized within-repertoire ranks of inferred template counts. In a later analysis, generation probabilities were computed with a VDJ recombination model fitted to out-of-frame rearrangements, and the resulting probabilities were checked against IGoR. In a later analysis, TCR-TCR, TCR-HLA and TCR-CMV co-occurrence was scored with hypergeometric tests, and a repertoire-size bias correction was applied to TCR pairs. To estimate false discovery rates, a later analysis permuted the HLA or CMV assignments 20 times. In a later analysis, co-occurring TCRs were grouped with DBSCAN, and TCRdist sequence similarity was added when clustering was performed within HLA-allele-positive subsets. For co-occurrence clustering, repertoires with fewer than 30,000 or more than 120,000 public chains were excluded, along with four or five repertoires with anomalous nucleotide sharing. The clones in this table, taken by TCRdb from immuneACCESS, are in-frame only. Not every clone is retained; where verified, under half of the shortfall comes from an unresolved V gene, and the cause of the rest is unknown. The V and J calls and clone size were taken over from that table, and D and trimming were inferred from the DNA. The sample includes 180,000 or so clones, with around 80% observed a single time. Approximately 4.1% of the sample is taken by the ten largest.

Details on this clone: Its antigen specificity is not known. No quality values exist for individual bases; no much larger clone is one base distant.

Material: PBMCs. The sequence joins TRBV28 to TRBJ2-2, with 7 bases matching TRBD2. The clonotype originates from a woman aged 45-65 years in good health and CMV-seropositive. The CDR3 protein is CASRRSLFRGENGELFF. The bases are TGTGCCAGCAGACGATCATTATTTCGGGGGGAAAACGGGGAGCTGTTTTTT.